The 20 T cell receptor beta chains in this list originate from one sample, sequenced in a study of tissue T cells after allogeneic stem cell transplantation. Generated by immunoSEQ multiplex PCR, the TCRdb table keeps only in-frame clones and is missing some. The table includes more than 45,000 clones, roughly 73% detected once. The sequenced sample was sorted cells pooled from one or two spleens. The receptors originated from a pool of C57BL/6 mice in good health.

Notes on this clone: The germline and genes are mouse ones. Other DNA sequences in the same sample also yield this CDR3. CDR3 region: CASSLEDSGNTLYF. Incomplete CDR3 DNA: TGTGCCAGCTCTCTCGAGGATTCTGGAAATACGCTCTAT. This chain joins TRBV12-1 and TRBJ1-3; D gene uncertain. The missing CDR3 end, 1 residue past where the read stops, is filled in from the germline J gene. V was cut by 0 bases and J by 0 bases, with 5 bases left in between. The CDR3 spans 14 residues. Germline loops: CDR1 SGHSN, CDR2 HYEKVE.

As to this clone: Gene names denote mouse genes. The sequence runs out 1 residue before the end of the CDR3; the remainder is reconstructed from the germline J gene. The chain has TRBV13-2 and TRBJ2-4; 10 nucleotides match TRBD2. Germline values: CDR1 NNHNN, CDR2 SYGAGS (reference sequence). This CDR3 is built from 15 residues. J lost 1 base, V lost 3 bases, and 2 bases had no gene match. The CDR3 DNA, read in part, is TGTGCCAGCGGTGCCGACTGGGGGGGTCAAAACACCTTGTAC. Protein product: CASGADWGGQNTLY. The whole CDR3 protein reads CASGADWGGQNTLYF.

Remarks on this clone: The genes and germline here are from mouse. The CDR3 DNA, read in part, is TGTGCCAGCAGTTGGGGGAGGGACGAAAGATTATTT. This translates into CASSWGRDERLF. The entire CDR3 protein is CASSWGRDERLFF. This chain connects TRBV15 to TRBJ1-4, with D tentatively TRBD1 (5 bases). The read ends 1 residue shy of where the CDR3 ends; the end is completed using the germline J gene. The V gene's germline CDR1 is SGHND and CDR2 FRSKSL. CDR3 size: 13 residues. Deletions cut 4 bases from V and 6 bases from J, with 9 bases between.

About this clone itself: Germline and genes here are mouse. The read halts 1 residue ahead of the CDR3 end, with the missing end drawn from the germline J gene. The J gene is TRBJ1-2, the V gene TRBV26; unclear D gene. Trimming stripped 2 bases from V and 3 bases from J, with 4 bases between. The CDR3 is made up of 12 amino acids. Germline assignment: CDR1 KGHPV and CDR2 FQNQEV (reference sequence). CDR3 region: CASSLGDSDYTF. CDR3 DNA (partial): TGTGCCAGCAGTCTGGGGGACTCCGACTACACC.

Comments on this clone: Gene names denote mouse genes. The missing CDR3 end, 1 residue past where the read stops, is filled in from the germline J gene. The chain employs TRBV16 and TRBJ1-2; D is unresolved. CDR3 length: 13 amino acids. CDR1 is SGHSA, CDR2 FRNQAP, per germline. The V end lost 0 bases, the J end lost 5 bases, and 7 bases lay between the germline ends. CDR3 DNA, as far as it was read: TGTGCAAGCAGCTTAGATTCTAGGTCCGACTACACC. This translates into CASSLDSRSDYT. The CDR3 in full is CASSLDSRSDYTF.

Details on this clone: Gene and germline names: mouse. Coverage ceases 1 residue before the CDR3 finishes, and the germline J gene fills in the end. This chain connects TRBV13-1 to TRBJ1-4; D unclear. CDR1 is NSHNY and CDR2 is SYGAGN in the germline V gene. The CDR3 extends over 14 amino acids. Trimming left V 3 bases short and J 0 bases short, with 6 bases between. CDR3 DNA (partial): TGTGCCAGCAGTGTCAGAATTTCCAACGAAAGATTATTT. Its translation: CASSVRISNERLF. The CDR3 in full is CASSVRISNERLFF. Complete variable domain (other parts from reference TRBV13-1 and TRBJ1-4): EAAVTQSPRNKVTVTGGNVTLSCRQTNSHNYMYWYRQDTGHGLRLIHYSYGAGNLRIGDVPDGYKATRTTQEDFFLLLELASPSQTSLYFCASSVRISNERLFFGHGTKLSVL.

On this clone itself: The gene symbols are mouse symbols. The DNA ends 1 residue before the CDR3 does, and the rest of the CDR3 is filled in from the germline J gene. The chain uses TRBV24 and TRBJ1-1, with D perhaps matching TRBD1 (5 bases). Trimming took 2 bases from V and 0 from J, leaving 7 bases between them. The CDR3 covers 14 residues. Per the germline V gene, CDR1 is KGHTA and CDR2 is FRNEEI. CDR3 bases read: TGTGCCAGCAGTCTGGGACAAGCAAACACAGAAGTCTTC. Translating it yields CASSLGQANTEVF. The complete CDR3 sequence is CASSLGQANTEVFF.

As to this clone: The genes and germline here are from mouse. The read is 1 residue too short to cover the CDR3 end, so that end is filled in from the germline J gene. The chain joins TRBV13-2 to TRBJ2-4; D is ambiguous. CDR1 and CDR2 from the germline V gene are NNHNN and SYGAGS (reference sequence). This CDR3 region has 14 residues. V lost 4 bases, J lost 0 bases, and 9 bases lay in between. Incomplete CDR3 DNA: TGTGCCAGCGGTCGGGCCCTTAGTCAAAACACCTTGTAC. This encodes CASGRALSQNTLY. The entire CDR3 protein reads CASGRALSQNTLYF.

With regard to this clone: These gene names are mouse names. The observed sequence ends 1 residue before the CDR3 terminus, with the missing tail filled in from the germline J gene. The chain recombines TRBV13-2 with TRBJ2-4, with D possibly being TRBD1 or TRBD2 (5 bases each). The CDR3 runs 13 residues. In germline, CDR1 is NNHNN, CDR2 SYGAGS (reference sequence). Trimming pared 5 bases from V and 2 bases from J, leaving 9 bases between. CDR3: CASGGRDQNTLYF. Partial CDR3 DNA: TGTGCCAGCGGGGGACGGGATCAAAACACCTTGTAC.

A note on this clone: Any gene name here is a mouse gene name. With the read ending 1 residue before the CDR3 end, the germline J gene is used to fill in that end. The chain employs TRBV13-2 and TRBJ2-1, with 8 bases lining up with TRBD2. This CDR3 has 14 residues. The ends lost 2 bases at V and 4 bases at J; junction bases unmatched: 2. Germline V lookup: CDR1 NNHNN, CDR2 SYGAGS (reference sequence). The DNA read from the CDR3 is TGTGCCAGCGGTGAGCTGGGGGGATATGCTGAGCAGTTC. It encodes CASGELGGYAEQF. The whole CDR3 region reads CASGELGGYAEQFF.

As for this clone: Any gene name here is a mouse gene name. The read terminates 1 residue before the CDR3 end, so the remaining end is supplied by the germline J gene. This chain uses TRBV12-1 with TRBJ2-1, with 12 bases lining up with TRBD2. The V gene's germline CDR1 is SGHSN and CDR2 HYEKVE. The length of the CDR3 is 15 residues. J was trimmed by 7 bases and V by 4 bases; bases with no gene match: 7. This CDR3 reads CASSFRDWGVAEQFF. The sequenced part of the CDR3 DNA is TGTGCCAGCTCCTTCCGGGACTGGGGGGTCGCTGAGCAGTTC.

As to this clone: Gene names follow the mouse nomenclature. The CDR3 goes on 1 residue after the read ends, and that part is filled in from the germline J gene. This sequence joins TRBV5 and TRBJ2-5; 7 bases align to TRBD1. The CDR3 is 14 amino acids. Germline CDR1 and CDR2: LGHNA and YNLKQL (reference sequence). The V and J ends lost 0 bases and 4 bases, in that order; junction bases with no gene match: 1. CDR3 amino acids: CASSQEDREDTQYF. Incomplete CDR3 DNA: TGTGCCAGCAGCCAAGAAGACAGGGAAGACACCCAGTAC.

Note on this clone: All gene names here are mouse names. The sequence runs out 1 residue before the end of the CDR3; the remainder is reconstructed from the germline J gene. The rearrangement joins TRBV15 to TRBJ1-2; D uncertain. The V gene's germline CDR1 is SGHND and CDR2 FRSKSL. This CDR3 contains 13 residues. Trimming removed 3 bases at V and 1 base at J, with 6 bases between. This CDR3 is CASSFPGNSDYTF. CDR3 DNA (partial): TGTGCCAGCAGTTTTCCGGGAAACTCCGACTACACC.

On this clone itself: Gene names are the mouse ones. The DNA read from the CDR3 is TGTGGTGCTAGGGTAGGGGGGGACTCCCAAGACACCCAGTAC. Translating gives CGARVGGDSQDTQY. The whole CDR3 region reads CGARVGGDSQDTQYF. The chain is built from TRBV20 and TRBJ2-5; possibly TRBD2 for D (7 bases). The observed sequence ends 1 residue before the CDR3 terminus, with the missing tail filled in from the germline J gene. Per germline, CDR1 GFQATS and CDR2 STVNSAI. The CDR3 is made up of 15 amino acids. V shed 1 base and J shed 2 bases, with 13 bases lying between them.

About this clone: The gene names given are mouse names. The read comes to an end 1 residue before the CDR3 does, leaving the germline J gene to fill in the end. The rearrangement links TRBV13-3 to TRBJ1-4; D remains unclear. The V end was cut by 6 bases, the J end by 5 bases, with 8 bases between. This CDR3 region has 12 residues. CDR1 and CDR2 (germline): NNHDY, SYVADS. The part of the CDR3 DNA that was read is TGTGCCAGCAAGAGACATAACGAAAGATTATTT. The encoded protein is CASKRHNERLF. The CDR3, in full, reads CASKRHNERLFF.

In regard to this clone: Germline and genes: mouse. Incomplete CDR3 DNA: TGTGCCAGCAGTATTACAGGGGGTGATGCAGAAACGCTGTAT. This codes for CASSITGGDAETLY. The full CDR3 reads CASSITGGDAETLYF. The chain uses TRBV19 and TRBJ2-3; 8 bases align to TRBD1. The sequence runs out 1 residue before the end of the CDR3; the remainder is reconstructed from the germline J gene. This CDR3 spans 15 amino acids. In germline, CDR1 is FNHDT, CDR2 SITEND (reference sequence). V gave up 2 bases and J gave up 2 bases; unmatched junction bases: 4.

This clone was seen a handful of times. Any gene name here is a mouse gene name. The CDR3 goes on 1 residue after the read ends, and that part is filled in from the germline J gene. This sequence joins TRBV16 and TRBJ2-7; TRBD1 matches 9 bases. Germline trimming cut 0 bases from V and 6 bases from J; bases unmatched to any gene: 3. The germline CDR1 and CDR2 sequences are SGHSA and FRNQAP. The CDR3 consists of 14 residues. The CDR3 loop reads CASSLDNRGLEQYF. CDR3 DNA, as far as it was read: TGTGCAAGCAGCTTAGATAACAGGGGGCTTGAACAGTAC.

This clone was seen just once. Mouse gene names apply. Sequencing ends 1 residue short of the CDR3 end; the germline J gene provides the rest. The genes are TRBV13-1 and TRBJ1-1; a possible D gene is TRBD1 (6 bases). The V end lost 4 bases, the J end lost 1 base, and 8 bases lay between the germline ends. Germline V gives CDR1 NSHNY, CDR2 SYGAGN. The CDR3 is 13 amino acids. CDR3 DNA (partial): TGTGCCAGCAGTTTGGACAGAAACACAGAAGTCTTC. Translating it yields CASSLDRNTEVF. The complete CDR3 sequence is CASSLDRNTEVFF.

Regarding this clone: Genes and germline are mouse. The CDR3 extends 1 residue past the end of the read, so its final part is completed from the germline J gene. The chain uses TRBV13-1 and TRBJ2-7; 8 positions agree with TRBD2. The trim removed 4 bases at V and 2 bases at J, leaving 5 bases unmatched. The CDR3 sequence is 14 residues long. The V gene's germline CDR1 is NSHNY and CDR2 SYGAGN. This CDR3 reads CASSPLGGPYEQYF. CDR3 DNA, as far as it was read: TGTGCCAGCAGTCCCCTGGGGGGCCCCTATGAACAGTAC.

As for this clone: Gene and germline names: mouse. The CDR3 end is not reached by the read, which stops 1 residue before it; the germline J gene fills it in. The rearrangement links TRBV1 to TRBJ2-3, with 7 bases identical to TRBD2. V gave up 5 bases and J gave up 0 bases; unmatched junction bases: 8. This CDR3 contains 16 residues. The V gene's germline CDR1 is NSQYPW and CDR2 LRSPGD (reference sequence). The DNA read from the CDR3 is TGCACCTGCAGTCCCGGCTGGGGGTCTAGTGCAGAAACGCTGTAT. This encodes CTCSPGWGSSAETLY. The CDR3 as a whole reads CTCSPGWGSSAETLYF.